There are a few counts of the clone carrying this T cell receptor beta chain. These data originate in a study of blood T cell repertoires in COVID-19. As for the study in general: Sources were T cells, B-cell-depleted T cells, or PBMCs; the material itself was cDNA or gDNA.

The CDR3 contains 11 residues. The ends lost 6 bases at V and 7 bases at J; junction bases unmatched: 3. The germline V gene has CDR1 SQVTM and CDR2 ANQGSEA. Source study methods: Scientists estimated how many nucleated cells there were by amplifying reference gene primers. Assay: immunoSEQ multiplex PCR; the TCRdb copy retains only in-frame clones and omits some. V and J calls and clone size come straight from that table; D and trimming were deduced from the DNA. Of approximately 170,000 clones listed, around four fifths were seen once; the top ten hold 10% to 15%. The chain uses TRBV29-1 and TRBJ2-3; 8 nucleotides match TRBD2. The clonotype originates from a man aged 70 or older who had recovered from COVID-19. Sequencing input: peripheral blood. CDR3 bases: TGCAGCGTCCGGGGGGGGAATACGCAGTATTTT. This codes for CSVRGGNTQYF.